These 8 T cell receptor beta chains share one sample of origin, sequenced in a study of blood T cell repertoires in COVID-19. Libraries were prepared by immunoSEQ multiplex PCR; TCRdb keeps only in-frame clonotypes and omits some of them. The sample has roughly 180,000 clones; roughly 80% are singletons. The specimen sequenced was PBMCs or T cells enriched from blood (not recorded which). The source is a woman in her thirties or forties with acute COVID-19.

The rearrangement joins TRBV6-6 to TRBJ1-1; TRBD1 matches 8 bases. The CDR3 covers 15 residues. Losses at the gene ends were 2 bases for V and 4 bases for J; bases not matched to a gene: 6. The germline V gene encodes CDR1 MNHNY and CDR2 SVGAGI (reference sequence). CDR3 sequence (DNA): TGTGCCAGCAGTTACGTGACAGGGGTCGCCACTGAAGCTTTCTTT. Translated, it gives CASSYVTGVATEAFF.

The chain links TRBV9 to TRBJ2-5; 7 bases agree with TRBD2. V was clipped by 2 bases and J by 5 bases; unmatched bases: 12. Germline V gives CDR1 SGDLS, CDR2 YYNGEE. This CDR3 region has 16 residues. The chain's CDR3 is CASSVPQRRRGETQYF. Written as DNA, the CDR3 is TGTGCCAGCAGCGTTCCACAGCGGCGGCGGGGGGAGACCCAGTACTTC. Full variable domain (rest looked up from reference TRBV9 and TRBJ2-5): DSGVTQTPKHLITATGQRVTLRCSPRSGDLSVYWYQQSLDQGLQFLIQYYNGEERAKGNILERFSAQQFPDLHSELNLSSLELGDSALYFCASSVPQRRRGETQYFGPGTRLLVL.

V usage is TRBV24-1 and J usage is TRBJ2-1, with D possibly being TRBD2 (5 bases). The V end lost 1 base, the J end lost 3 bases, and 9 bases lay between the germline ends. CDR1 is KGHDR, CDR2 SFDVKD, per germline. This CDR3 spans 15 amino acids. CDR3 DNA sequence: TGTGCCACCAGTGATTTAAGCGGAGGCTACAATGAGCAGTTCTTC. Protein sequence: CATSDLSGGYNEQFF.

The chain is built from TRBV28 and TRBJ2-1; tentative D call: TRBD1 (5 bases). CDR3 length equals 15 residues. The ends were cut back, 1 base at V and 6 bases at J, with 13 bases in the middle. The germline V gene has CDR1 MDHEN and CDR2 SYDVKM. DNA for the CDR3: TGTGCCAGCAGTTTATTGACAGCCAGACCCAATGAGCAGTTCTTC. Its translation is CASSLLTARPNEQFF.

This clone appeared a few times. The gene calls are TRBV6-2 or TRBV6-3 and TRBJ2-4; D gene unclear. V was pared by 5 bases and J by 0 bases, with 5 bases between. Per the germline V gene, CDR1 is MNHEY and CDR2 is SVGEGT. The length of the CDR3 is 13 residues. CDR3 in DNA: TGTGCCAGCAGTCCCCTAGCCAAAAACATTCAGTACTTC. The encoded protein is CASSPLAKNIQYF.

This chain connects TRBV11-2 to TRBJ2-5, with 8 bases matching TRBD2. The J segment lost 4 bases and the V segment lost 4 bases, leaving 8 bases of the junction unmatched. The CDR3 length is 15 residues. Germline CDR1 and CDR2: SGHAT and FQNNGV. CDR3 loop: CASSYQQRERETQYF. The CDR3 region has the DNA TGTGCCAGCAGCTATCAACAGCGGGAGAGAGAGACCCAGTACTTC.

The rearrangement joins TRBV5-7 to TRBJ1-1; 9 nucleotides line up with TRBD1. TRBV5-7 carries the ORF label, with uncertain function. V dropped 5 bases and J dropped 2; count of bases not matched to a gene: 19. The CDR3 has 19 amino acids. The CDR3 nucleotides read TGTGCCAGCAGGCTATTAGACAGGGGGTTCTTTGGGTCAAACACTGAAGCTTTCTTT. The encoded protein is CASRLLDRGFFGSNTEAFF.

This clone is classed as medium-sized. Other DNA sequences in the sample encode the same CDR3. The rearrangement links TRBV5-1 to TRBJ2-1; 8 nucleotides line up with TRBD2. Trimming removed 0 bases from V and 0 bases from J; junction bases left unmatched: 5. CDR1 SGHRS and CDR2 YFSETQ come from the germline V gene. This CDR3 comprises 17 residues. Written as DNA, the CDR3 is TGCGCCAGCAGCTTGGAGGGCAGCGGGAGCTCCTACAATGAGCAGTTCTTC. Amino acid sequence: CASSLEGSGSSYNEQFF.